The rows below give T cell receptor beta chains drawn from one sample of a study of cytotoxic CD8 clonotypes in ibrutinib-treated CLL. Libraries were prepared by immunoSEQ multiplex PCR; TCRdb keeps only in-frame clonotypes and omits some of them. Here the sample spans fewer than 50,000 clones, approximately 51% being singletons. The source was PBMCs, collected after 12 months of ibrutinib treatment. These receptors came from a human donor with chronic lymphocytic leukemia. Both conserved end residues are trimmed from each CDR3. D genes are given only for firm matches. A row's size may be missing; if present it is once, few, many or a size class.

abundance: few
d_gene: TRBD1
v_gene: TRBV9
CDR3aa: ASSPRQGADYGYT

abundance: .
d_gene: TRBD1
v_gene: TRBV18
CDR3aa: ASSPRGQGANGANVLT

abundance: .
d_gene: .
v_gene: TRBV6-4
CDR3aa: ASGGRAGANVLT

abundance: .
d_gene: .
v_gene: TRBV29-1
CDR3aa: SVQGTGIYGYT

abundance: few
d_gene: .
v_gene: TRBV5-5
CDR3aa: ASSRLGTPTNEKLF

abundance: few
d_gene: TRBD2
v_gene: TRBV7-2
CDR3aa: ASSARLAGPTGELF

abundance: .
d_gene: .
v_gene: TRBV15
CDR3aa: ATSRDKGNQPQH

abundance: .
d_gene: TRBD2
v_gene: TRBV4-1
CDR3aa: ASSQTREGVQF

abundance: .
d_gene: .
v_gene: TRBV2
CDR3aa: ASSGWNEQF

abundance: .
d_gene: .
v_gene: TRBV27
CDR3aa: ASSLYVNTEAF

abundance: .
d_gene: .
v_gene: TRBV19
CDR3aa: ASNKLTNEKLF

abundance: once
d_gene: TRBD2
v_gene: TRBV18
CDR3aa: ASSPLVLAGKSTDTQY

abundance: many
d_gene: .
v_gene: TRBV11-1
CDR3aa: ASSLAGVTYEQY

abundance: many
d_gene: .
v_gene: TRBV9
CDR3aa: ASSSRMGETQY

abundance: .
d_gene: .
v_gene: TRBV27
CDR3aa: ASSLSVYEQY

abundance: .
d_gene: .
v_gene: TRBV12-2
CDR3aa: ASRLDRLAGERIGELF

abundance: .
d_gene: TRBD2
v_gene: TRBV7-2
CDR3aa: ASSLVSLWTSGSGEQY

abundance: .
d_gene: .
v_gene: TRBV5-5
CDR3aa: ASSLGESYEQY

abundance: .
d_gene: .
v_gene: TRBV9
CDR3aa: ASSPREREQF

abundance: many
d_gene: TRBD1
v_gene: TRBV2
CDR3aa: ASSAGGVGNTIY

abundance: few
d_gene: .
v_gene: TRBV29-1
CDR3aa: SVVTEGSEQF

abundance: few
d_gene: .
v_gene: TRBV5-1
CDR3aa: ASSLMSGWEKLF

abundance: .
d_gene: .
v_gene: TRBV7-7
CDR3aa: ASSLGGPGTQY

abundance: .
d_gene: TRBD1
v_gene: TRBV10-2
CDR3aa: ATWTGLTSYEQY

abundance: .
d_gene: .
v_gene: TRBV5-1
CDR3aa: ASSLESRGNEQF

abundance: .
d_gene: .
v_gene: TRBV2
CDR3aa: ASSGAGLPSGANVLT

abundance: few
d_gene: TRBD1
v_gene: TRBV28
CDR3aa: ASSPGQGAIGYT

abundance: .
d_gene: .
v_gene: TRBV5-6
CDR3aa: ASSLLHHNQPQH

abundance: many
d_gene: .
v_gene: TRBV2
CDR3aa: ASSGRITGELF